Each of the 29 T cell receptor beta chains below was sequenced from the same sample in a study of cytomegalovirus exposure and HLA in healthy donors. Produced via immunoSEQ multiplex PCR; TCRdb's table is partial and in-frame only. The sample lists approximately 200,000 clones; 70% to 85% were seen once. The sample was PBMCs. The receptors were sampled from a woman aged 25 to 39 in good health and CMV-seropositive.

The sample holds a few counts of this clone. V and J are TRBV9 and TRBJ2-7, with D possibly being TRBD1 (6 bases). The CDR3 sequence is 15 residues long. Trimming left V 3 bases short and J 1 base short, with 14 bases between. Germline assignment: CDR1 SGDLS and CDR2 YYNGEE. The CDR3 is CASSEAGTPSYEQYF. CDR3 nucleotide sequence: TGTGCCAGCAGCGAAGCCGGGACACCATCCTACGAGCAGTACTTC. The variable domain in full, with the rest retrieved from reference TRBV9 and TRBJ2-7, is DSGVTQTPKHLITATGQRVTLRCSPRSGDLSVYWYQQSLDQGLQFLIQYYNGEERAKGNILERFSAQQFPDLHSELNLSSLELGDSALYFCASSEAGTPSYEQYFGPGTRLTVT.

This rearrangement joins TRBV11-1 to TRBJ2-1; TRBD1 matches 7 bases. Germline V CDR1 and CDR2: SGHAT, FQDESV (reference sequence). After removal of 5 bases from V and 2 bases from J, the junction contained 6 bases not matched to a gene. The CDR3 is 15 residues long. The CDR3 nucleotides read TGTGCCAGCAGCCCCACAGGGGCGACCTACAATGAGCAGTTCTTC. Encoded protein: CASSPTGATYNEQFF.

The CDR3 DNA is TGTGCCAGCACCCCGCCAGGGGGCACAGATACGCAGTATTTT. This translates into CASTPPGGTDTQYF. The chain links TRBV2 to TRBJ2-3; maybe TRBD1 (6 bases). Germline CDR1 SNHLY, CDR2 FYNNEI. The V gene lost 7 bases and the J gene lost 1 base, with 12 bases spanning the gap. This CDR3 is built from 14 residues.

This chain connects TRBV11-2 to TRBJ2-3, with TRBD2 matching 13 bases. The CDR3 runs 14 residues. Trimming took 5 bases from V and 7 from J; bases not matched to a gene: 3. Germline-derived CDR1 and CDR2 are SGHAT and FQNNGV. CDR3 sequence (DNA): TGTGCCAGCAGCCCGGGACTAGCGGGGAATACGCAGTATTTT. This encodes CASSPGLAGNTQYF.

CDR3 coding DNA: TGTGCCAGCAGCAGTAGCGGGAGGGCCTTCTACGAGCAGTACTTC. Its translation is CASSSSGRAFYEQYF. The V gene is TRBV27, the J gene TRBJ2-7, with 11 bases aligning to TRBD2. CDR1 and CDR2 from the germline V gene are MNHEY and SMNVEV (reference sequence). Trimming cost V 6 bases and J 3 bases; bases outside gene matches: 7. The CDR3 length is 15 residues.

This clone appeared a few times. V is TRBV2 and J is TRBJ2-7, with 8 nucleotides matching TRBD2. CDR3 length equals 13 residues. V dropped 5 bases and J dropped 7; count of bases not matched to a gene: 7. Germline V gene sequence: CDR1 SNHLY, CDR2 FYNNEI. The CDR3 region is CASSREGLGEQYF. The CDR3 DNA follows: TGTGCCAGCAGTCGGGAGGGCCTGGGGGAGCAGTACTTC.

The genes are TRBV10-3 and TRBJ2-7; 9 nucleotides line up with TRBD2. Trimming cost V 4 bases and J 1 base; bases outside gene matches: 5. The germline gives CDR1 ENHRY, CDR2 SYGVKD. The CDR3 extends over 15 amino acids. The CDR3 here is CAISGETSGSYEQYF. The CDR3 nucleotides read TGTGCCATCAGTGGCGAGACTAGCGGATCCTACGAGCAGTACTTC.

This chain links TRBV7-6 with TRBJ1-2; 7 bases fit TRBD1. The J segment lost 2 bases and the V segment lost 3 bases, leaving 0 bases of the junction unmatched. Germline V CDR1 and CDR2: SGHVS, FNYEAQ. The CDR3 is made up of 13 amino acids. Here the CDR3 DNA reads TGTGCCAGCAGCTTGGGACAGAACTATGGCTACACCTTC. The encoded protein is CASSLGQNYGYTF.

This chain joins TRBV2 and TRBJ2-1, with TRBD1 matching over 7 bases. Germline V gene lookup returns CDR1 SNHLY and CDR2 FYNNEI. This CDR3 comprises 15 residues. Unmatched junction bases numbered 4, after V lost 4 bases and J lost 1 base. In DNA form, the CDR3 reads TGTGCCAGCAGTGTAGAGGGGGCGTCCTACAATGAGCAGTTCTTC. It specifies CASSVEGASYNEQFF.

This clone came up a few times. The chain recombines TRBV6-1 with TRBJ1-5; tentatively, D is TRBD1 (5 bases). Trimming took 10 bases from V and 0 from J, leaving 10 bases between them. This CDR3 region has 13 residues. CDR1 is MNHNS, CDR2 SASEGT, per germline. In DNA, the CDR3 is TGTGCCATCGGTCAGGGTAGCAATCAGCCCCAGCATTTT. This gives the protein CAIGQGSNQPQHF.

The J gene is TRBJ2-3, the V gene TRBV30; 8 nucleotides line up with TRBD1. Trimming cost V 5 bases and J 11 bases; bases outside gene matches: 9. Germline assignment: CDR1 GTSNPN and CDR2 SVGIG (reference sequence). The CDR3 loop spans 12 amino acids. DNA of the CDR3: TGTGCCTGGGAACCAGGACAGGGCGGGCAGTATTTT. This gives the protein CAWEPGQGGQYF.

This clone was recorded once. This chain links TRBV6-1 with TRBJ2-7; possibly TRBD2 for D (5 bases). V dropped 0 bases and J dropped 3 bases, with 6 bases sitting between them. Germline values: CDR1 MNHNS, CDR2 SASEGT. The CDR3 has 13 amino acids. This CDR3 reads CASSEAGNYEQYF. Here the CDR3 DNA reads TGTGCCAGCAGTGAAGCCGGGAACTACGAGCAGTACTTC.

The V gene is TRBV6-5, the J gene TRBJ2-1, with D possibly being TRBD1 (8 bases). Germline-derived CDR1 and CDR2 are MNHEY and SVGAGI. This CDR3 is 15 amino acids long. The ends were cut back, 9 bases at V and 2 bases at J, with 17 bases in the middle. CDR3 loop: CASHRGGGTYNEQFF. The CDR3 DNA reads as TGTGCCAGTCACAGGGGGGGAGGGACCTACAATGAGCAGTTCTTC.

This chain uses TRBV6-6 with TRBJ2-7; TRBD1 matches 9 bases. The CDR3 length is 14 residues. V dropped 2 bases and J dropped 6; count of bases not matched to a gene: 5. Germline CDR1 is MNHNY and CDR2 is SVGAGI (reference sequence). The CDR3 is CASSYVQGASEQYF. The CDR3 coding sequence is TGTGCCAGCAGTTACGTACAGGGGGCGAGCGAGCAGTACTTC.

This clone was seen once. The chain links TRBV27 to TRBJ1-5; a possible D gene is TRBD1 (5 bases). CDR1 MNHEY and CDR2 SMNVEV come from the germline V gene (reference sequence). Trimming took off 1 base at V and 5 bases at J, with 12 bases between the two ends. The CDR3 is 15 amino acids. The CDR3 sequence is CASSLWGRNHQPQHF. The CDR3 DNA reads as TGTGCCAGCAGTTTATGGGGCAGGAACCATCAGCCCCAGCATTTT.

As concerns this clone: Its ends do not fully match the called genes, so a read error is possible. This sequence joins TRBV7-7 and TRBJ2-1; TRBD2 matches 9 bases. CDR3 size: 15 residues. Looked up from germline, CDR1 is SSHAT and CDR2 is FNYEAQ (reference sequence). The CDR3 loop is CASSLISGSSGEQFF. The CDR3 DNA reads TGTGCTAGCAGCTTGATTAGCGGGAGTTCTGGTGAGCAGTTCTTC.

The chain couples TRBV30 to TRBJ1-5; maybe TRBD1 (6 bases). Per the germline V gene, CDR1 is GTSNPN and CDR2 is SVGIG (reference sequence). The CDR3 extends over 13 amino acids. V lost 2 bases to trimming and J lost 5 bases, with 10 bases between them. CDR3: CAWSRGADQPQHF. CDR3 coding DNA: TGTGCCTGGAGTCGGGGGGCTGATCAGCCCCAGCATTTT.

This chain links TRBV5-3 with TRBJ2-7; the match to TRBD2 covers 8 bases. TRBV5-3 is recorded as an ORF, its role being uncertain. The CDR3 loop spans 14 amino acids. J gave up 4 bases and V 2 bases, and 5 bases lay outside the gene matches. CDR3 protein: CARSLELAAYEQYF. The CDR3 DNA follows: TGTGCCAGAAGCTTAGAACTAGCGGCGTACGAGCAGTACTTC.

The chain combines TRBV5-6 with TRBJ2-3; TRBD1 might be the D (6 bases). Per the germline V gene, CDR1 is SGHDT and CDR2 is YYEEEE. The CDR3 contains 15 residues. Trimming left V 1 base short and J 3 bases short, with 12 bases between. CDR3 sequence: CASSLLAGVTDTQYF. The CDR3 DNA is TGTGCCAGCAGCTTGCTGGCAGGGGTAACAGATACGCAGTATTTT.

The chain's CDR3 is CASSLRTSGRNRHEQFF. CDR3 in DNA: TGTGCCAGCAGTTTACGGACTAGCGGGAGAAACCGCCATGAGCAGTTCTTC. The chain couples TRBV27 to TRBJ2-1, with TRBD2 identical over 13 bases. CDR3 size: 17 residues. J lost 8 bases, V lost 2 bases, and 9 bases had no gene match. The germline CDR1 and CDR2 sequences are MNHEY and SMNVEV (reference sequence).

The CDR3 here is CASSSGERETQYF. The CDR3 DNA reads TGTGCCAGCAGCTCCGGCGAGCGTGAGACCCAGTACTTC. The chain recombines TRBV7-3 with TRBJ2-5; no firm D call. Trimming took 4 bases from V and 5 from J, leaving 11 bases between them. The germline gives CDR1 SGHTA, CDR2 FQGTGA. The CDR3 covers 13 residues.

The chain is built from TRBV6-1 and TRBJ1-2; possible D gene TRBD1, 5 bases. The germline V gene has CDR1 MNHNS and CDR2 SASEGT. This CDR3 region has 14 residues. Trimming removed 2 bases at V and 6 bases at J, with 13 bases between. The CDR3 sequence: CASSEPWGGNGYTF. The CDR3 nucleotides read TGTGCCAGCAGTGAACCTTGGGGGGGAAATGGCTACACCTTC.

The chain carries TRBV7-2 and TRBJ1-3; D is unresolved. Germline loops: CDR1 SGHTA, CDR2 FQGNSA. This CDR3 spans 13 amino acids. V dropped 5 bases and J dropped 8 bases, with 13 bases sitting between them. In DNA form, the CDR3 reads TGTGCCAGCAGCCTTACTCGCCGGGACACCATATATTTT. It specifies CASSLTRRDTIYF.

V gene TRBV19 combines with J gene TRBJ2-7; D gene ambiguous. The CDR3 loop spans 14 amino acids. The germline V and J ends were trimmed by 6 bases and 2 bases, with 14 bases remaining between them. Germline V gene data show CDR1 as LNHDA and CDR2 as SQIVND (reference sequence). The CDR3 coding sequence is TGTGCCAGTAGCTCTCCGAGGCCGGCCTACGAGCAGTACTTC. Translated, it gives CASSSPRPAYEQYF.

The gene calls are TRBV28 and TRBJ1-5; a weak D match, TRBD1 (5 bases). Trimming took off 11 bases at V and 0 bases at J, with 11 bases between the two ends. CDR3 length: 13 residues. The germline CDR1 and CDR2 sequences are MDHEN and SYDVKM. CDR3 loop: CAAGGYSNQPQHF. Here the CDR3 DNA reads TGTGCCGCCGGGGGGTATAGCAATCAGCCCCAGCATTTT.

The chain links TRBV29-1 to TRBJ2-7; 15 bases agree with TRBD2. The CDR3 length is 15 residues. Germline CDR1 and CDR2: SQVTM and ANQGSEA. V lost 5 bases, J lost 7 bases, and 9 bases stayed unmatched. Here the CDR3 DNA reads TGCAGCGTTCGGACTAGCGGGAGGGGATCGGGGGAGCAGTACTTC. Translated: CSVRTSGRGSGEQYF.

This chain joins TRBV27 and TRBJ1-1, with a tentative D call TRBD1 (6 bases). Germline V CDR1 and CDR2: MNHEY, SMNVEV (reference sequence). The CDR3 is 13 amino acids. Trimming took 6 bases from V and 1 from J, leaving 9 bases between them. This chain's CDR3 is CASRGRGNTEAFF. CDR3 coding DNA: TGTGCCAGCAGAGGCAGGGGGAACACTGAAGCTTTCTTT.

The chain links TRBV7-9 to TRBJ2-1; D unresolved. V gave up 3 bases and J gave up 8 bases, with 14 bases separating them. Germline CDR1 SEHNR, CDR2 FQNEAQ (reference sequence). The CDR3 is 14 amino acids. Here the CDR3 reads CASSFRNRIDEQFF. CDR3 coding DNA: TGTGCCAGCAGCTTTAGAAACCGTATCGATGAGCAGTTCTTC.

V and J are TRBV2 and TRBJ2-5; D is perhaps TRBD1 (6 bases). The V gene's germline CDR1 is SNHLY and CDR2 FYNNEI. The length of the CDR3 is 13 residues. Trimming cost V 10 bases and J 4 bases, with 16 bases left between them. CDR3 sequence reads: CATSTGNRETQYF. CDR3 sequence (DNA): TGTGCCACCTCAACAGGGAACAGAGAGACCCAGTACTTC.